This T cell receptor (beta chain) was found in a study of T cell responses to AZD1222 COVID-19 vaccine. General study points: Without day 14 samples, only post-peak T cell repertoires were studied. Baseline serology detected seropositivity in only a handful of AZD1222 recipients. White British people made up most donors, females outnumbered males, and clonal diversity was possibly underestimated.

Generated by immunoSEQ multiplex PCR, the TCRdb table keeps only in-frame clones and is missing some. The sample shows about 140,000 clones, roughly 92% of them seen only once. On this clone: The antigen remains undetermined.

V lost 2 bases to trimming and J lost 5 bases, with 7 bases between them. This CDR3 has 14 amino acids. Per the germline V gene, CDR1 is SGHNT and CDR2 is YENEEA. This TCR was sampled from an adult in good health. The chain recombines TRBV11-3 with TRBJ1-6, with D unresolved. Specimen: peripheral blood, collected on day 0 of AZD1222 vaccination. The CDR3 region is CASSLTGNNSPLHF. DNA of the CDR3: TGTGCCAGCAGCTTAACCGGGAATAATTCACCCCTCCACTTT.